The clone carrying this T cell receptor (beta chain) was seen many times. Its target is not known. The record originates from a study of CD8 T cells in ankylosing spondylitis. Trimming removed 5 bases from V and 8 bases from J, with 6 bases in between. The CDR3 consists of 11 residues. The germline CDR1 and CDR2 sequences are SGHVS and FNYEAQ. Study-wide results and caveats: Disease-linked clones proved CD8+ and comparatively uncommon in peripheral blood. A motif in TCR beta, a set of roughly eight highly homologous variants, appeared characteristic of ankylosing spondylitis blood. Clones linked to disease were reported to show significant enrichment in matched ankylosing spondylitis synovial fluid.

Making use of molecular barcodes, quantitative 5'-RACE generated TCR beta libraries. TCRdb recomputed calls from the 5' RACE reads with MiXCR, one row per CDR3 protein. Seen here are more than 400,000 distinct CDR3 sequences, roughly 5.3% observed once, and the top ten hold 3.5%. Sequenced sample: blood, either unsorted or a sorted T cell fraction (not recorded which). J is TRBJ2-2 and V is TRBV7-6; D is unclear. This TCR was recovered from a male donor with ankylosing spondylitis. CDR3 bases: TGTGCCAGCAGCCCCGTGGGGGAGCTGTTTTTT. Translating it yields CASSPVGELFF.